This T cell receptor beta chain was sequenced in a study of vaccination effects on CD4 cells after COVID-19. Expansion with viral peptide pools was applied to antigen-specific CD4+ T cells by the ViraFEST assay prior to sequencing. Upon completion of approximately ten days in culture, CD4+ T cells were isolated. Two-dose BNT162b2 or mRNA-1273 vaccination was given to participants. Of note for this clone: The antigen remains unidentified.

Sequencing used immunoSEQ multiplex PCR; TCRdb keeps in-frame clones, though not all of them. This sample has tens of thousands of clones; roughly 81% occur once, and the top ten carry about 1.4%. The CDR3 has 14 amino acids. Germline values: CDR1 MNHEY, CDR2 SVGAGI. With 4 bases removed from V and 4 bases from J, the gap between germline ends came to 10 bases. The specimen comprised CD4+ T cells from PBMCs cultured with HCoV-229E spike peptides, sampled after COVID-19 vaccination. V gene TRBV6-5 combines with J gene TRBJ1-4; D gene unclear. This clonotype was obtained from a human donor who received a COVID-19 vaccine. CDR3 sequence: CASSSQRVNEKLFF. In nucleotides, the CDR3 is TGTGCCAGCAGTTCCCAGAGGGTTAATGAAAAACTGTTTTTT.